This T cell receptor beta chain was retrieved from a study of chemoradiotherapy in HPV16-positive cancers. Overall study findings and caveats: For HPV16-positive patients, expanding HPV-responsive T cells associated with longer recurrence-free survival.

CDR1 is SGHDN and CDR2 is FVKESK in the germline V gene. The CDR3 spans 14 residues. V shed 0 bases, J shed 12 bases, and the junction held 9 bases outside the gene matches. A word on this clone: Its target is not known.

Using immunoSEQ multiplex PCR, the repertoire was profiled, and TCRdb retains in-frame clones only, with some absent. The profile shows approximately 8,000 clones, around 70% of them singletons. This specimen was taken from a patient who underwent chemoradiotherapy. The clonotype was recovered from a human donor with HPV-associated anogenital cancer. The chain has TRBV14 and TRBJ2-3; TRBD1 matches 7 bases. CDR3 loop: CASSQDLEGGPQYF. CDR3 nucleotide sequence: TGTGCCAGCAGCCAAGATCTTGAAGGGGGCCCACAGTATTTT.